This T cell receptor beta chain comes out of a study of T-cell memory formation after mild COVID-19. This clonotype was recorded at least ten times. Using its own MiXCR run on the 5' RACE reads, TCRdb lists one record per CDR3 protein. The repertoire includes about 560,000 distinct CDR3 sequences, 18% of them detected once, and around 12% sits in the top ten. The sequenced material came from PBMCs or a T cell subset sorted from them (not recorded which). The sequence was obtained from an adult woman who had mild COVID-19 (a few samples of this study predate the infection). Cell type and time point are not known.

This chain's CDR3 is CASSFWRSYGQETQYF. The DNA for the CDR3 is TGTGCCAGCAGCTTCTGGCGGTCGTACGGCCAAGAGACCCAGTACTTC. The V gene is TRBV5-6, the J gene TRBJ2-5; D is ambiguous. There are 16 residues in the CDR3. The germline gives CDR1 SGHDT, CDR2 YYEEEE. V lost 2 bases and J lost 1, with 15 bases in between.